Listed below are T cell receptor beta chains from one sample, sequenced in a study of cytomegalovirus exposure and HLA in healthy donors. Here immunoSEQ multiplex PCR was the method, and the copy in TCRdb shows in-frame clones only, minus some. Counted here are about 86,000 clones, about two thirds occurring once; the ten biggest clones make up about 8%. Sequenced sample: PBMCs. These receptor sequences come from a man aged 55-75 years in good health and CMV-seronegative. The CDR3 runs from the conserved cysteine through the conserved F or W. The D gene is left open where the match is weak. Only part of the rows carry a size: once, few, many, or a class if the clone is expanded.

clone_size: -
d_call: -
j_call: TRBJ1-2
v_call: TRBV30
cdr3_nt: TGTGCCTGGAGTGTACAAATAGGCTACACCTTC
cdr3_aa: CAWSVQIGYTF

clone_size: -
d_call: TRBD1
j_call: TRBJ1-2
v_call: TRBV5-1
cdr3_nt: TGCGCCAGCAGCTCAAGACAGGGGGCTGACTATGGCTACACCTTC
cdr3_aa: CASSSRQGADYGYTF

clone_size: -
d_call: -
j_call: TRBJ2-3
v_call: TRBV19
cdr3_nt: TGTGCCAGTAGTAATAGGACGTGGGAGGCAGATACGCAGTATTTT
cdr3_aa: CASSNRTWEADTQYF

clone_size: -
d_call: TRBD2
j_call: TRBJ2-4
v_call: TRBV5-3
cdr3_nt: TGTGCCAGAACCACGGCGGGACTAGCGGGAGGGCCGCTTGGTTACATTCAGTACTTC
cdr3_aa: CARTTAGLAGGPLGYIQYF

clone_size: -
d_call: TRBD1
j_call: TRBJ1-1
v_call: TRBV6-5
cdr3_nt: TGTGCCAGCAGTCCACGGGGGACAGGGACCTGTGAAGCTTTCTTT
cdr3_aa: CASSPRGTGTCEAFF

clone_size: -
d_call: -
j_call: TRBJ1-3
v_call: TRBV14
cdr3_nt: TGTGCCAGCAGCCAAGGCAGGGCGAACACCATATATTTT
cdr3_aa: CASSQGRANTIYF

clone_size: -
d_call: TRBD1
j_call: TRBJ1-4
v_call: TRBV30
cdr3_nt: TGTGCCTGGAGTGGACAGGGAACTAATGAAAAACTGTTTTTT
cdr3_aa: CAWSGQGTNEKLFF

clone_size: once
d_call: TRBD2
j_call: TRBJ2-7
v_call: TRBV5-4
cdr3_nt: TGTGCCAGCAGCCCGGGGACTAGCACCTACGAGCAGTACTTC
cdr3_aa: CASSPGTSTYEQYF

clone_size: -
d_call: -
j_call: TRBJ1-1
v_call: TRBV25-1
cdr3_nt: TGTGCCAGCAGTTCCACCCGAACGGGTGAAGCTTTCTTT
cdr3_aa: CASSSTRTGEAFF

clone_size: -
d_call: TRBD1
j_call: TRBJ1-6
v_call: TRBV5-1
cdr3_nt: TGCGCCAGCAGCTTGGGGGACAGGGTGGCACCCCTCCACTTT
cdr3_aa: CASSLGDRVAPLHF

clone_size: once
d_call: -
j_call: TRBJ2-5
v_call: TRBV6-1
cdr3_nt: TGTGCCAGCAGTGTGGGGAGAGGGTTGCAAGAGACCCAGTACTTC
cdr3_aa: CASSVGRGLQETQYF

clone_size: -
d_call: TRBD2
j_call: TRBJ2-2
v_call: TRBV6-1
cdr3_nt: TGTGCCAGCAGTGGGTTATTTAGCGGGAAGGTGAACACCGGGGAGCTGTTTTTT
cdr3_aa: CASSGLFSGKVNTGELFF

clone_size: few
d_call: -
j_call: TRBJ2-2
v_call: TRBV19
cdr3_nt: TGTGCCAGTAGTATCAGTTTGGACACCGGGGAGCTGTTTTTT
cdr3_aa: CASSISLDTGELFF

clone_size: -
d_call: -
j_call: TRBJ2-2
v_call: TRBV28
cdr3_nt: TGTGCCAGCTTGAGGGAGGCCAACACCGGGGAGCTGTTTTTT
cdr3_aa: CASLREANTGELFF

clone_size: -
d_call: TRBD2
j_call: TRBJ2-1
v_call: TRBV6-5
cdr3_nt: TGTGCCAGCAGTTACTCTCACCTAGCGGGTAACAATGAGCAGTTCTTC
cdr3_aa: CASSYSHLAGNNEQFF

clone_size: -
d_call: TRBD1
j_call: TRBJ2-7
v_call: TRBV2
cdr3_nt: TGTGCCAGCAGTCCGACAGGGGGCAGGTACGAGCAGTACTTC
cdr3_aa: CASSPTGGRYEQYF

clone_size: -
d_call: -
j_call: TRBJ2-3
v_call: TRBV6-1
cdr3_nt: TGTGCCAGCAGTGAGACAGGGGAGGGTACGCAGTATTTT
cdr3_aa: CASSETGEGTQYF

clone_size: -
d_call: TRBD1
j_call: TRBJ2-2
v_call: TRBV5-8
cdr3_nt: TGTGCCAGCAGAATGACAGGGAAAGCCACCGGGGAGCTGTTTTTT
cdr3_aa: CASRMTGKATGELFF

clone_size: -
d_call: -
j_call: TRBJ2-7
v_call: TRBV7-9
cdr3_nt: TGTGCCAGCAGCTCGCCCGAGACCTACGAGCAGTACTTC
cdr3_aa: CASSSPETYEQYF

clone_size: -
d_call: -
j_call: TRBJ2-7
v_call: TRBV5-4
cdr3_nt: TGTGCCAGCAGCTCGGATCTAGCTGGCTACGAGCAGTACTTC
cdr3_aa: CASSSDLAGYEQYF

clone_size: -
d_call: -
j_call: TRBJ1-2
v_call: TRBV11-2
cdr3_nt: TGTGCCAGCAGCTCTGTCCGGGACAATCACAACTATGGCTACACCTTC
cdr3_aa: CASSSVRDNHNYGYTF

clone_size: -
d_call: TRBD2
j_call: TRBJ2-4
v_call: TRBV7-2
cdr3_nt: TGTGCCAGCAGCTTAAGGCGGGGGGCCGTTGACATTCAGTACTTC
cdr3_aa: CASSLRRGAVDIQYF

clone_size: -
d_call: -
j_call: TRBJ1-6
v_call: TRBV21-1
cdr3_nt: TGTGCCAGCAGCAACCCACCATTCCAGGGGATTGATAATTCACCCCTCCACTTT
cdr3_aa: CASSNPPFQGIDNSPLHF

clone_size: -
d_call: -
j_call: TRBJ1-1
v_call: TRBV30
cdr3_nt: TGTGCCTGGAGTGTACAGCTGATAATGAACACTGAAGCTTTCTTT
cdr3_aa: CAWSVQLIMNTEAFF

clone_size: -
d_call: TRBD1
j_call: TRBJ2-3
v_call: TRBV2
cdr3_nt: TGTGCCAGCATGTGGACAGGGGGAACAGATACGCAGTATTTT
cdr3_aa: CASMWTGGTDTQYF

clone_size: -
d_call: TRBD1
j_call: TRBJ1-6
v_call: TRBV9
cdr3_nt: TGTGCCAGCAGCGGCGGGACAGGGCGTTCACCCCTCCACTTT
cdr3_aa: CASSGGTGRSPLHF

clone_size: -
d_call: -
j_call: TRBJ2-5
v_call: TRBV4-1
cdr3_nt: TGCGCCAGCAGCCAATACCAGGTAACCCAAGAGACCCAGTACTTC
cdr3_aa: CASSQYQVTQETQYF

clone_size: -
d_call: -
j_call: TRBJ2-1
v_call: TRBV5-1
cdr3_nt: TGCGCCAGCAGCTTGGATGCGTCACAGTCGCAGTTCTTC
cdr3_aa: CASSLDASQSQFF

clone_size: -
d_call: -
j_call: TRBJ2-5
v_call: TRBV5-1
cdr3_nt: TGCGCCAGCAGTATAGACAGAAAAGAGACCCAGTACTTC
cdr3_aa: CASSIDRKETQYF

clone_size: -
d_call: -
j_call: TRBJ1-3
v_call: TRBV14
cdr3_nt: TGTGCCAGCAGCCGAACAGGGAGACCTGGAAACACCATATATTTT
cdr3_aa: CASSRTGRPGNTIYF

clone_size: once
d_call: TRBD1
j_call: TRBJ1-5
v_call: TRBV2
cdr3_nt: TGTGCCAGCAGTCGGACAGGGGTTAGCAATCAGCCCCAGCATTTT
cdr3_aa: CASSRTGVSNQPQHF

clone_size: -
d_call: -
j_call: TRBJ2-7
v_call: TRBV30
cdr3_nt: TGTGCCTGGAGTACTCTAGCGTCCTCCTACGAGCAGTACTTC
cdr3_aa: CAWSTLASSYEQYF

clone_size: -
d_call: -
j_call: TRBJ1-2
v_call: TRBV6-5
cdr3_nt: TGTGCCAGCAGTTACTCGGGTCCAGGGGGCTACACCTTC
cdr3_aa: CASSYSGPGGYTF

clone_size: -
d_call: TRBD2
j_call: TRBJ2-7
v_call: TRBV7-6
cdr3_nt: TGTGCCAGCAGCCAGCCTACCGGGACTAGCTACGAGCAGTACTTC
cdr3_aa: CASSQPTGTSYEQYF

clone_size: few
d_call: -
j_call: TRBJ1-5
v_call: TRBV7-9
cdr3_nt: TGTGCCAGCAGCTTTGGGAGTGGAGGTTATAGCAATCAGCCCCAGCATTTT
cdr3_aa: CASSFGSGGYSNQPQHF

clone_size: -
d_call: TRBD2
j_call: TRBJ2-1
v_call: TRBV6-5
cdr3_nt: TGTGCCAGCAGTTACGAGCGGGGGGTCTACAATGAGCAGTTCTTC
cdr3_aa: CASSYERGVYNEQFF

clone_size: -
d_call: -
j_call: TRBJ1-3
v_call: TRBV6-1
cdr3_nt: TGTGCCAGCAGCCCTCTAACAGGGACTGGAAACACCATATATTTT
cdr3_aa: CASSPLTGTGNTIYF

clone_size: -
d_call: -
j_call: TRBJ2-7
v_call: TRBV11-3
cdr3_nt: TGTGCCAGCAGCTTAGACCCCGGGAGCTCCGAGCAGTACTTC
cdr3_aa: CASSLDPGSSEQYF

clone_size: -
d_call: -
j_call: TRBJ2-5
v_call: TRBV5-4
cdr3_nt: TGTGCCAGCACAGCGGCGGGCCCAGTGGGAGAGACCCAGTACTTC
cdr3_aa: CASTAAGPVGETQYF

clone_size: -
d_call: TRBD2
j_call: TRBJ2-3
v_call: TRBV7-9
cdr3_nt: TGTGCCAGCAGCTTAGGGCGGACTAGCGGGCTCCACACAGATACGCAGTATTTT
cdr3_aa: CASSLGRTSGLHTDTQYF